This T cell receptor (beta chain) was recovered during a study of identical twins. Study results and caveats: Invariant populations such as MAIT and iNKT cells could partly muddle zero-insertion analyses.

Worth noting for this clonotype: The antigen is undetermined.

TCRdb redid the calling of the 5' RACE reads with MiXCR, one entry per CDR3 protein. The sample holds 700,000 or so distinct CDR3 sequences, around 8.3% seen once. From germline, CDR1 is SGHTA and CDR2 FQGNSA. The trim removed 6 bases at V and 3 bases at J, leaving 2 bases unmatched. This CDR3 region has 14 residues. The sample was also linked to a second study, of yellow fever vaccine responses in identical twins.

Sequences were obtained from PBMCs. The source of this sequence is a young woman in good health. The chain has TRBV7-2 and TRBJ2-1; 10 bases are a match to TRBD1. DNA for the CDR3: TGTGCCAGCAGGGGGGACAGGGGCTACAATGAGCAGTTCTTC. It specifies CASRGDRGYNEQFF.